The next 19 T cell receptor beta chains were all read from a single sample in a study of beta chain features in type 1 diabetes. cDNA synthesis used the whole RNA isolate, giving expressed TCRB sequences. TCRdb's table, derived via immunoSEQ multiplex PCR, lists solely in-frame clones and lacks some. The repertoire consists of 200,000 to 300,000 clones, with about 25% occurring once and the leading ten covering approximately 4%. Sequenced input: central memory CD4+ T cells from blood. The receptors come from a man aged 30-40 years in good health.

V usage is TRBV2 and J usage is TRBJ2-5; 9 bases line up with TRBD2. The CDR3 has 16 residues. The V gene end was trimmed by 7 bases and the J gene end by 7 bases; junction bases not matched to a gene: 16. The germline V gene has CDR1 SNHLY and CDR2 FYNNEI. The CDR3 region is CASTESSGGTAGTQYF. CDR3 DNA sequence: TGTGCCAGCACCGAGAGTAGCGGGGGCACTGCGGGGACCCAGTACTTC. The variable domain in full, with the rest retrieved from reference TRBV2 and TRBJ2-5, is EPEVTQTPSHQVTQMGQEVILRCVPISNHLYFYWYRQILGQKVEFLVSFYNNEISEKSEIFDDQFSVERPDGSNFTLKIRSTKLEDSAMYFCASTESSGGTAGTQYFGPGTRLLVL.

The count of this clone is one. The gene calls are TRBV7-9 and TRBJ1-1; D is unclear. The CDR3 has 13 amino acids. V dropped 5 bases and J dropped 1 base, with 8 bases sitting between them. The germline V gene has CDR1 SEHNR and CDR2 FQNEAQ (reference sequence). This CDR3 is CASSAIWNTEAFF. The CDR3 coding sequence is TGTGCCAGCAGCGCCATATGGAACACTGAAGCTTTCTTT. Full variable domain (rest looked up from reference TRBV7-9 and TRBJ1-1): DTGVSQNPRHKITKRGQNVTFRCDPISEHNRLYWYRQTLGQGPEFLTYFQNEAQLEKSRLLSDRFSAERPKGSFSTLEIQRTEQGDSAMYLCASSAIWNTEAFFGQGTRLTVV.

The chain employs TRBV29-1 and TRBJ2-4; D may be TRBD2 (5 bases). The germline V and J ends were trimmed by 4 bases and 1 base, with 11 bases remaining between them. Per germline, CDR1 SQVTM and CDR2 ANQGSEA. There are 14 residues in the CDR3. As DNA, the CDR3 is TGCAGCGTTGGAGGGAGTGGGGCCAAAAACATTCAGTACTTC. This gives the protein CSVGGSGAKNIQYF.

The V and J genes are TRBV7-2 and TRBJ2-7, with 7 bases aligning to TRBD1. V lost 1 base and J lost 4; bases outside the gene matches: 7. Per the germline V gene, CDR1 is SGHTA and CDR2 is FQGNSA. This CDR3 comprises 15 residues. The CDR3 DNA reads as TGTGCCAGCAGCTTAGTACGAGGGGGCGAGTACGAGCAGTACTTC. This translates into CASSLVRGGEYEQYF.

The chain uses TRBV7-2 and TRBJ2-7, with 10 bases fitting TRBD2. Per germline, CDR1 SGHTA and CDR2 FQGNSA. Trimming cost V 5 bases and J 7 bases; bases outside gene matches: 8. The CDR3 is 14 amino acids. Here the CDR3 DNA reads TGTGCCAGCAGCCTCTTAGCGGGAGGCGGTGAGCAGTACTTC. Translation gives CASSLLAGGGEQYF.

This clone was observed a handful of times. The CDR3 DNA reads as TGTGCCAGCAGTCCATTCCGGGCAGAGGACTATGGCTACACCTTC. This sequence encodes CASSPFRAEDYGYTF. V and J are TRBV27 and TRBJ1-2; D gene unclear. This CDR3 comprises 15 residues. V shed 5 bases and J shed 3 bases, with 16 bases lying between them. The germline CDR1 and CDR2 sequences are MNHEY and SMNVEV (reference sequence).

This chain connects TRBV7-9 to TRBJ2-7, with D possibly matching TRBD1 (6 bases). Trimming left V 1 base short and J 5 bases short, with 21 bases between. The CDR3 is 17 residues long. Germline V gene data show CDR1 as SEHNR and CDR2 as FQNEAQ (reference sequence). This chain's CDR3 is CASSLEVTGSTPNEQYF. The CDR3, as DNA: TGTGCCAGCAGCTTAGAAGTAACAGGGAGCACTCCAAACGAGCAGTACTTC.

Remarks on this clone: An end of the junction differs from the germline gene, which may be a read error. Written as DNA, the CDR3 is TGCGCCAGCAGCTGGCGGGGGGCGATCTCATTC. This sequence encodes CASSWRGAISF. The rearrangement links TRBV5-1 to TRBJ2-7, with 8 bases fitting TRBD2. This CDR3 has 11 amino acids. Germline V gene data show CDR1 as SGHRS and CDR2 as YFSETQ.

This clone was detected only a few times. The chain has TRBV29-1 and TRBJ2-5, with TRBD2 identical over 7 bases. The CDR3 runs to 16 residues. CDR1 and CDR2 (germline): SQVTM, ANQGSEA. Germline trimming cut 0 bases from V and 1 base from J; bases unmatched to any gene: 8. CDR3 in amino acids: CSVEDQRSGAQETQYF. The DNA for the CDR3 is TGCAGCGTTGAAGATCAACGGAGCGGGGCCCAAGAGACCCAGTACTTC.

The J gene is TRBJ2-7, the V gene TRBV2; perhaps TRBD2 as D (6 bases). This CDR3 spans 13 amino acids. Between the trimmed V and J ends, which lost 8 bases and 3 bases, there was a span of 14 bases. The V gene's germline CDR1 is SNHLY and CDR2 FYNNEI. CDR3 sequence: CASSGGGDYEQYF. CDR3 coding DNA: TGTGCCAGCTCCGGGGGTGGGGACTACGAGCAGTACTTC.

Ten or more counts support this clone. The sample holds other DNA sequences that translate to the same CDR3. The CDR3 here is CASSGQNTGELFF. As DNA, the CDR3 is TGTGCCAGCAGTGGACAGAACACCGGGGAGCTGTTTTTT. V and J are TRBV2 and TRBJ2-2, with unresolved D. The germline CDR1 and CDR2 sequences are SNHLY and FYNNEI. Between the trimmed V and J ends, which lost 4 bases and 1 base, there was a span of 4 bases. The CDR3 length is 13 residues.

In its sample, this clone was seen many times. The chain carries TRBV7-2 and TRBJ2-3; the match to TRBD2 covers 7 bases. The germline V gene encodes CDR1 SGHTA and CDR2 FQGNSA. The CDR3 runs 12 residues. V lost 10 bases to trimming and J lost 6 bases; unmatched junction nucleotides: 7. This CDR3 reads CATREGGDTQYF. As DNA, the CDR3 is TGTGCCACCAGGGAGGGAGGGGATACGCAGTATTTT.

Only a few counts were recorded for this clone. This chain uses TRBV29-1 with TRBJ2-1, with D hard to call. Per germline, CDR1 SQVTM and CDR2 ANQGSEA. Trimming pared 6 bases from V and 8 bases from J, leaving 14 bases between. The CDR3 totals 12 residues. CDR3 DNA sequence: TGCAGCGTCCCCTCAGCAGGATATGAGCAGTTCTTC. Its protein product is CSVPSAGYEQFF.

This chain connects TRBV5-1 to TRBJ2-5; D is undetermined. The CDR3 covers 14 residues. Trimming left V 1 base short and J 1 base short, with 8 bases between. Germline V gene data show CDR1 as SGHRS and CDR2 as YFSETQ. The CDR3 reads CASSLMASQETQYF. The CDR3 DNA reads TGCGCCAGCAGCTTGATGGCTAGCCAAGAGACCCAGTACTTC. The variable domain in full, with the rest retrieved from reference TRBV5-1 and TRBJ2-5, is KAGVTQTPRYLIKTRGQQVTLSCSPISGHRSVSWYQQTPGQGLQFLFEYFSETQRNKGNFPGRFSGRQFSNSRSEMNVSTLELGDSALYLCASSLMASQETQYFGPGTRLLVL.

This rearrangement joins TRBV11-2 to TRBJ2-2; D possibly corresponds to TRBD1 (5 bases). Per the germline V gene, CDR1 is SGHAT and CDR2 is FQNNGV. Deletions cut 7 bases from V and 6 bases from J, with 15 bases between. The CDR3 length is 14 residues. DNA for the CDR3: TGTGCCAGCATCAATCCAGGGTTGGCCGGGGAGCTGTTTTTT. This gives the protein CASINPGLAGELFF.

The rearrangement uses TRBV7-9 and TRBJ2-1; D is unclear. From germline, CDR1 is SEHNR and CDR2 FQNEAQ (reference sequence). V was pared by 1 base and J by 6 bases, with 7 bases between. The CDR3 covers 13 residues. The CDR3 DNA sequence: TGTGCCAGCAGCTTAGGAGACGTCAATGAGCAGTTCTTC. Translating gives CASSLGDVNEQFF.

This sequence joins TRBV6-5 and TRBJ1-2; 7 nucleotides align to TRBD1. The germline V gene has CDR1 MNHEY and CDR2 SVGAGI. The trim removed 5 bases at V and 4 bases at J, leaving 7 bases unmatched. The CDR3 contains 14 residues. The CDR3 protein is CASSRQGGIYGYTF. The CDR3 DNA follows: TGTGCCAGCAGTAGACAGGGTGGAATCTATGGCTACACCTTC.

The rearrangement links TRBV19 to TRBJ2-5; a weak D match, TRBD2 (6 bases). The V gene's germline CDR1 is LNHDA and CDR2 SQIVND (reference sequence). This CDR3 is 14 amino acids long. Trimming took off 6 bases at V and 4 bases at J, with 15 bases between the two ends. CDR3 sequence (DNA): TGTGCCAGTAGGACCCCGGGACTCGGAGAGACCCAGTACTTC. Its translation is CASRTPGLGETQYF.

The gene calls are TRBV7-9 and TRBJ2-4; 13 bases line up with TRBD2. This CDR3 has 17 amino acids. V was clipped by 5 bases and J by 9 bases; unmatched bases: 13. The germline CDR1 and CDR2 sequences are SEHNR and FQNEAQ (reference sequence). CDR3: CASSSGTSGAIRGIQYF. In nucleotides, the CDR3 is TGTGCCAGCAGCAGCGGGACTAGCGGGGCTATCCGGGGCATTCAGTACTTC.